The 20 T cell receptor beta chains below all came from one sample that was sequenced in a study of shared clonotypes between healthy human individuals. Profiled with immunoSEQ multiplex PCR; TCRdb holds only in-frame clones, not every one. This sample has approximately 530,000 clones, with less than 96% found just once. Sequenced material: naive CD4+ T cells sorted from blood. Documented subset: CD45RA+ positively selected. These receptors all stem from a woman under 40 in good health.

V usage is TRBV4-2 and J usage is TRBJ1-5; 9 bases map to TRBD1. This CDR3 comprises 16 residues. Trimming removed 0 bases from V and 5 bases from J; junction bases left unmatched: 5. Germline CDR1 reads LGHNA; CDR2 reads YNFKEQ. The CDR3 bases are TGTGCCAGCAGCCAAGATCCGGACAGGGGTGATCAGCCCCAGCATTTT. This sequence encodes CASSQDPDRGDQPQHF.

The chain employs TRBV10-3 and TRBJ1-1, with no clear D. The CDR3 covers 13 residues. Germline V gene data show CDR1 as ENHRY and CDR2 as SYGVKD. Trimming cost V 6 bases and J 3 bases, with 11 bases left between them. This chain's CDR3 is CAIRGEGDTEAFF. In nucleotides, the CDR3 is TGTGCCATCAGGGGCGAGGGAGACACTGAAGCTTTCTTT.

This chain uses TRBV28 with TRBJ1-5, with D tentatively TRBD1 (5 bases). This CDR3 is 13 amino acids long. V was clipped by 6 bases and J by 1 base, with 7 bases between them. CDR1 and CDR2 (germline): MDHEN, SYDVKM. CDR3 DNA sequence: TGTGCCAGCAGACGGGGCAGCAATCAGCCCCAGCATTTT. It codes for CASRRGSNQPQHF.

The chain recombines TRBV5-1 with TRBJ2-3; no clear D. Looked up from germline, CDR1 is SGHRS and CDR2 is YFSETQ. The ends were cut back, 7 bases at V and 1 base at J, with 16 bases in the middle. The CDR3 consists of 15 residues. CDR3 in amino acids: CASHQTQWGTDTQYF. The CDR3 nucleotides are TGCGCCAGCCACCAGACCCAGTGGGGCACAGATACGCAGTATTTT.

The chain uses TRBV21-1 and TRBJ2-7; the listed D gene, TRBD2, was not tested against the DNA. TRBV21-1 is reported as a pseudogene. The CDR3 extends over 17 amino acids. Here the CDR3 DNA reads TGTGCCAGCGAAAGTCTAGCCGCGGGACTTACCTCCTACGAGCAGTACTTC. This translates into CASESLAAGLTSYEQYF.

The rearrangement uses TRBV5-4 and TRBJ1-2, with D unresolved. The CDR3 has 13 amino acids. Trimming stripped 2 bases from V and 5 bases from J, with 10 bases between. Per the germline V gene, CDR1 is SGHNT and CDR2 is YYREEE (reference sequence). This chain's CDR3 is CASSLPPGYGYTF. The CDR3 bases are TGTGCCAGCAGCTTACCCCCTGGGTATGGCTACACCTTC. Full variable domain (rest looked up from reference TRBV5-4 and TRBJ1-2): ETGVTQSPTHLIKTRGQQVTLRCSSQSGHNTVSWYQQALGQGPQFIFQYYREEENGRGNFPPRFSGLQFPNYSSELNVNALELDDSALYLCASSLPPGYGYTFGSGTRLTVV.

CDR3: CASSLSQNTEAFF. DNA of the CDR3: TGTGCCAGCAGCTTATCACAGAACACTGAAGCTTTCTTT. The chain couples TRBV7-3 to TRBJ1-1; D is undetermined. V lost 2 bases and J lost 1, with 5 bases in between. Germline CDR1 reads SGHTA; CDR2 reads FQGTGA. This CDR3 spans 13 amino acids. The variable domain in full, completed from reference TRBV7-3 and TRBJ1-1, reads GAGVSQTPSNKVTEKGKYVELRCDPISGHTALYWYRQSLGQGPEFLIYFQGTGAADDSGLPNDRFFAVRPEGSVSTLKIQRTERGDSAVYLCASSLSQNTEAFFGQGTRLTVV.

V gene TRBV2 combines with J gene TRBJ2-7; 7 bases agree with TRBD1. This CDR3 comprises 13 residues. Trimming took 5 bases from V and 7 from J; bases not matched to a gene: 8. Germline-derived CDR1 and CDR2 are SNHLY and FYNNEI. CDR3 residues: CASSFPTGQEQYF. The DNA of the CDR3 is TGTGCCAGCAGTTTCCCGACAGGGCAAGAGCAGTACTTC.

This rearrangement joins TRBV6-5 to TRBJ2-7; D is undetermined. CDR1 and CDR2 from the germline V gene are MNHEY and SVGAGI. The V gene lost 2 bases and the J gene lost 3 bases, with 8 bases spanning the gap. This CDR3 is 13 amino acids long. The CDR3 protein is CASSYKRDYEQYF. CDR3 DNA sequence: TGTGCCAGCAGTTACAAGAGAGACTACGAGCAGTACTTC.

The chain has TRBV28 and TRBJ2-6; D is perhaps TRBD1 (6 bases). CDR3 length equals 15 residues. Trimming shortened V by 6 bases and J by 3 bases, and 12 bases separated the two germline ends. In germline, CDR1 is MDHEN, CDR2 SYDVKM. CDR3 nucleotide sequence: TGTGCCAGCAGCAACACAGGGTATGGGGCCAACGTCCTGACTTTC. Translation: CASSNTGYGANVLTF.

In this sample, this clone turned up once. The CDR3 protein is CASSRTSGSSYNEQFF. CDR3 DNA sequence: TGTGCCAGCAGCAGGACTAGCGGGAGCTCCTACAATGAGCAGTTCTTC. The chain recombines TRBV4-2 with TRBJ2-1; 13 bases map to TRBD2. V gave up 5 bases and J gave up 0 bases; unmatched junction bases: 1. CDR1 and CDR2 (germline): LGHNA, YNFKEQ. CDR3 length: 16 amino acids.

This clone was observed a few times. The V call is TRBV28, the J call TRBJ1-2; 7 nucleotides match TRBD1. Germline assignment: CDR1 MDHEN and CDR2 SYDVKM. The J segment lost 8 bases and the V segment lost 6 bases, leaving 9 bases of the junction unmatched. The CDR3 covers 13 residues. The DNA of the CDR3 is TGTGCCAGCAGACCGACAGGGATCAGCGGCTACACCTTC. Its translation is CASRPTGISGYTF.

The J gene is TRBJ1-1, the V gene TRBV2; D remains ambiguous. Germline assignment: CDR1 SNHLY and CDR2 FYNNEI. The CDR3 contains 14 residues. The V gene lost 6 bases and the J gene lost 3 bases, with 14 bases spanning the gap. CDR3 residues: CASSEQSTDTEAFF. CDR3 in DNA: TGTGCCAGCAGCGAACAGAGTACGGACACTGAAGCTTTCTTT.

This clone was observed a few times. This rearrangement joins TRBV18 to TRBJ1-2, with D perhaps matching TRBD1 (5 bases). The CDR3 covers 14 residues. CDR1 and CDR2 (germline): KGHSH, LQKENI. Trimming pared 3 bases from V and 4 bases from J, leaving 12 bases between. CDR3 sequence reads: CASSPRGAVYGYTF. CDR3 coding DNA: TGTGCCAGCTCACCGAGAGGGGCAGTCTATGGCTACACCTTC.

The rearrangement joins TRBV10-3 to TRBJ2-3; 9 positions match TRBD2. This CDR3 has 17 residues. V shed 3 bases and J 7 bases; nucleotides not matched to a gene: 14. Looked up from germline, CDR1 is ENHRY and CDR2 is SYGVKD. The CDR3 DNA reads TGTGCCATCAGTGAATCTGCGGGAGGGCCTCTGCTGAATACGCAGTATTTT. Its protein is CAISESAGGPLLNTQYF.

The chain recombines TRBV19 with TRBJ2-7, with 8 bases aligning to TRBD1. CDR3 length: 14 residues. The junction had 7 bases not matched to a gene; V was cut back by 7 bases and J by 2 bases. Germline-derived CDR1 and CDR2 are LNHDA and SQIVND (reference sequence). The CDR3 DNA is TGTGCCAGTACCTCGACAGGGGCAGCCTACGAGCAGTACTTC. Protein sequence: CASTSTGAAYEQYF.

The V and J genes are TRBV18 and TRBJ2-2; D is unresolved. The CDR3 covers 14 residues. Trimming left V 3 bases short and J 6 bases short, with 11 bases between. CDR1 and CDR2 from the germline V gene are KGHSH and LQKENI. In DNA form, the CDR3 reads TGTGCCAGCTCACCCGGAGAGAATTCCGGGGAGCTGTTTTTT. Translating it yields CASSPGENSGELFF.

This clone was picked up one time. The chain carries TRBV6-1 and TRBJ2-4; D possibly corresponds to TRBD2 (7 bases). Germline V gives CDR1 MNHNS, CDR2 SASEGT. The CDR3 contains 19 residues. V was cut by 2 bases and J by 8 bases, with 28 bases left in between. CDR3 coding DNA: TGTGCCAGCAGTGAAACCCAGGGGTCGGGAGCGGGACTCGTAGACATTCAGTACTTC. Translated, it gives CASSETQGSGAGLVDIQYF.

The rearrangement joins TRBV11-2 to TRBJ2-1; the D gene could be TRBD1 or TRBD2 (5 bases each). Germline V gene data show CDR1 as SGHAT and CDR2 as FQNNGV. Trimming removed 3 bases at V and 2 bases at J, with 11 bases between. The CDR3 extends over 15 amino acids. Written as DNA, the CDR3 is TGTGCCAGCAGCTTTCAGGGAGCCCCCTACAATGAGCAGTTCTTC. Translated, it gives CASSFQGAPYNEQFF.

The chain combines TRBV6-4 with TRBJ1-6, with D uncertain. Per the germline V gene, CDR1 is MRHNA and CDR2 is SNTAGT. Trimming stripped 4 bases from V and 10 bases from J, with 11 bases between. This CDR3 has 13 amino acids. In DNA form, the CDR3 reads TGTGCCAGCAGTGCTAACGGGGTATCACCCCTCCACTTT. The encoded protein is CASSANGVSPLHF.